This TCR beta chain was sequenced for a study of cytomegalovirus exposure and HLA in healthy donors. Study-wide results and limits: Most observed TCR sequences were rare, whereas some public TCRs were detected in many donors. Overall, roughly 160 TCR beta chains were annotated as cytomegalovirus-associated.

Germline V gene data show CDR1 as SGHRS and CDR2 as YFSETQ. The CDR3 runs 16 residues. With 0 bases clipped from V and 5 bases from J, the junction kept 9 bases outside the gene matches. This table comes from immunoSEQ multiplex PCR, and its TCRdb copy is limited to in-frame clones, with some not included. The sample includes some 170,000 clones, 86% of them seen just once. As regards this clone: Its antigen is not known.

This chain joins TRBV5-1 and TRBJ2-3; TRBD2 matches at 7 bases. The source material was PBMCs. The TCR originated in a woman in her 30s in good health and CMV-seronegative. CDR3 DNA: TGCGCCAGCAGCTTGGGGCTAGCGGAGATGGGAGATACGCAGTATTTT. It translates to CASSLGLAEMGDTQYF. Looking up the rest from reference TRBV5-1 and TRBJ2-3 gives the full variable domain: KAGVTQTPRYLIKTRGQQVTLSCSPISGHRSVSWYQQTPGQGLQFLFEYFSETQRNKGNFPGRFSGRQFSNSRSEMNVSTLELGDSALYLCASSLGLAEMGDTQYFGPGTRLTVL.